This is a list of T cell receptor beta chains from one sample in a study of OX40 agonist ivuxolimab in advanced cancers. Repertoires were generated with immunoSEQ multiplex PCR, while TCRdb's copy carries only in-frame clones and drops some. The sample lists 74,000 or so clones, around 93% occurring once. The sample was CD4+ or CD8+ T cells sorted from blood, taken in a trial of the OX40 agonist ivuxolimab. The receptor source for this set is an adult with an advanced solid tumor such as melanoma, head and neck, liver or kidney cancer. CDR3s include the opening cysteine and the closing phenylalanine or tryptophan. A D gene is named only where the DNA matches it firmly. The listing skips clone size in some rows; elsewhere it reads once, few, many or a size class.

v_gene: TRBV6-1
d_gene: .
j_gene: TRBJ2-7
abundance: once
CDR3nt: TGTGCCAGCAGTTCCGGACAGACTTACGAGCAGTACTTC
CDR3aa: CASSSGQTYEQYF

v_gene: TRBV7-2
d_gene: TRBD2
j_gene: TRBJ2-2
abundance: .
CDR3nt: TGTGCCAGCAGCTTTAATAGCGGGGGGGCCCCCGGGGAGCTGTTTTTT
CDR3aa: CASSFNSGGAPGELFF

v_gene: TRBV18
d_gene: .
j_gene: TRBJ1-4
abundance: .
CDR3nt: TGTGCCAGCTCACCTGGGATTCCTAATGAAAAACTGTTTTTT
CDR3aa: CASSPGIPNEKLFF

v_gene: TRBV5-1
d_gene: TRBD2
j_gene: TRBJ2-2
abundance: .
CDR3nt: TGCGCCAGCAGCTTGGCTAGCGGGAGTTACGGGGAGCTGTTTTTT
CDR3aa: CASSLASGSYGELFF

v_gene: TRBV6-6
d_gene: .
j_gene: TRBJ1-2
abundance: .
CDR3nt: TGTGCCAGCAGTTACGTCGGGGGGGGGACCTATGGCTACACCTTC
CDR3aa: CASSYVGGGTYGYTF

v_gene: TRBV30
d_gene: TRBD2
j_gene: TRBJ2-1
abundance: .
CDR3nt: TGTGCCTGGAGGCCGACTAGCATGAGCTCCTACAATGAGCAGTTCTTC
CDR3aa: CAWRPTSMSSYNEQFF

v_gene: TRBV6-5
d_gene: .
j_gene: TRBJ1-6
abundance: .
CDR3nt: TGTGCCAGCAGACAAACTGAGGAATCACCCCTCCACTTT
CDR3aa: CASRQTEESPLHF

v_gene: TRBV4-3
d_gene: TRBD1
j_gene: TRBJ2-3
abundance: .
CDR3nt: TGCGCCAGCAGCCAAGTCCCCGGGACAGGGTTAGATACGCAGTATTTT
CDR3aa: CASSQVPGTGLDTQYF

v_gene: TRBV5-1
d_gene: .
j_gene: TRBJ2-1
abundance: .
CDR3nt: TGCGCCAGCAGCTTGATGACAGTCTACAATGAGCAGTTCTTC
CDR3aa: CASSLMTVYNEQFF

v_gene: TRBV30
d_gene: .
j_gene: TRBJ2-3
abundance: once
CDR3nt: TGTGCCTGGAGGGAGGGGGGTCTCGCAGATACGCAGTATTTT
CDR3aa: CAWREGGLADTQYF

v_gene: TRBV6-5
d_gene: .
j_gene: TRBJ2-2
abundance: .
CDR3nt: TGTGCCAGCAGACCCGGGCGAAACACCGGGGAGCTGTTTTTT
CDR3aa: CASRPGRNTGELFF

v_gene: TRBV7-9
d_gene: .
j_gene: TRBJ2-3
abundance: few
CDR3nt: TGTGCCAGCAGCGTTAGACGGGGGTCGAGTTGGGCAGATACGCAGTATTTT
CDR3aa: CASSVRRGSSWADTQYF

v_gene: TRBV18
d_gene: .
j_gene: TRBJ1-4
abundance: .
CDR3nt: TGTGCCAGCTCACCACCGGAAACAACTAATGAAAAACTGTTTTTT
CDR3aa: CASSPPETTNEKLFF

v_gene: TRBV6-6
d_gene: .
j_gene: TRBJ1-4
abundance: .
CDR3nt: TGTGCCAGCAGTTTGGCGGAGGTTCAATATGAAAAACTGTTTTTT
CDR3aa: CASSLAEVQYEKLFF

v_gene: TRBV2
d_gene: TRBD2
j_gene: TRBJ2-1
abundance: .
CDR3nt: TGTGCCAGCAGTGTTCTAGCGGGGACCTACAATGAGCAGTTCTTC
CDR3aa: CASSVLAGTYNEQFF

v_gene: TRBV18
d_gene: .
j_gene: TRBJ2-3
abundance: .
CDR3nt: TGTGCCAGCTCACGCCCGGGACGGCAGAGCACAGATACGCAGTATTTT
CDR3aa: CASSRPGRQSTDTQYF

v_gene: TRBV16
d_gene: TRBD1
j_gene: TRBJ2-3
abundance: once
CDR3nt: TGTGCCAGCAGCCAAGTCGGGACAGTCTACCGAGATACGCAGTATTTT
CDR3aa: CASSQVGTVYRDTQYF

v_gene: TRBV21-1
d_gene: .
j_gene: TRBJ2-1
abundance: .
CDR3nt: TGTGCCAGCAGCAAAGCGAGGGGGTGCGGGGACAGGGGGCCCGGTGAGCAGTTCTTC
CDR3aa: CASSKARGCGDRGPGEQFF

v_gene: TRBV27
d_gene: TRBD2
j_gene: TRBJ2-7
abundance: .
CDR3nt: TGTGCCAGCAGAACCTTAGGACTAGCGGGGGCGCCCTACGAGCAGTACTTC
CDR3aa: CASRTLGLAGAPYEQYF

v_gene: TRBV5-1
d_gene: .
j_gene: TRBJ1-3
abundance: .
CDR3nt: TGCGCCAGCAGCTGGACAGACTCTGGAAACACCATATATTTT
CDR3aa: CASSWTDSGNTIYF

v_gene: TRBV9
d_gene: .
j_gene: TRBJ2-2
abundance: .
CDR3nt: TGTGCCAGCAGCCCGGGGGGCGCTGGCACCGGGGAGCTGTTTTTT
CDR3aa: CASSPGGAGTGELFF

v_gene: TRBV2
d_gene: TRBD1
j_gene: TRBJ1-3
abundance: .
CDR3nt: TGTGCCAGCAGTGTCGGCAGGGGGCTTGGAAACACCATATATTTT
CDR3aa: CASSVGRGLGNTIYF

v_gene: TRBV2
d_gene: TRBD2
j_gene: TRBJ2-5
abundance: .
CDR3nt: TGTGCCAGCAGTGAACAGGGACTACAAGAGACCCAGTACTTC
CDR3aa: CASSEQGLQETQYF

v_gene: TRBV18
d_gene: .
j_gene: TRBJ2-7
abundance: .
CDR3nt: TGTGCCAGCTCACTACTTATAGAGTACGAGCAGTACTTC
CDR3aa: CASSLLIEYEQYF

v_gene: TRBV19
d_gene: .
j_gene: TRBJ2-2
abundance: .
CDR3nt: TGTGCCAGTAGTATACCCTTCAGGACAAGCCTGAGACCAGGGGAGCTGTTTTTT
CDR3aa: CASSIPFRTSLRPGELFF

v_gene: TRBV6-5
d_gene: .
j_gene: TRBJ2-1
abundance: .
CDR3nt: TGTGCCAGCAGGGCTAACGACCGATACAATGAGCAGTTCTTC
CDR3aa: CASRANDRYNEQFF

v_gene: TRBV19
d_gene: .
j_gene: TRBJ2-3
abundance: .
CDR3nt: TGTGCCAGTAGTATTCAGCTAGCGTCTGGCACAGATACGCAGTATTTT
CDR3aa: CASSIQLASGTDTQYF

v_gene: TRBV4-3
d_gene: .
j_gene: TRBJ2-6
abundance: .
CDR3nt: TGCGCCAGCAGCCAAGGTTTTTCCAGCTCTGGGGCCAACGTCCTGACTTTC
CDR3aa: CASSQGFSSSGANVLTF

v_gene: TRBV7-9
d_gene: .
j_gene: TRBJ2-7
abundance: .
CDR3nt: TGTGCCAGCAGCCCCCTGAGTTACGAGCAGTACTTC
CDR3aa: CASSPLSYEQYF